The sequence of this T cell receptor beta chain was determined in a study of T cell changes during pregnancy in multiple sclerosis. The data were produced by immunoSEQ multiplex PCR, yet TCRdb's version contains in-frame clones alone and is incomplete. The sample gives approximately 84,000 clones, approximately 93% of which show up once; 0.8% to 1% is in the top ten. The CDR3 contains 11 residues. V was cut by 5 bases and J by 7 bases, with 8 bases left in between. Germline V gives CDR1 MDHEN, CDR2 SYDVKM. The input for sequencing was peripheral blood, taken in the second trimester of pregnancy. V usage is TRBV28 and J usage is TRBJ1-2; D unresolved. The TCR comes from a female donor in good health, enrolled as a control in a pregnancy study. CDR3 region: CASSPGGGYTF. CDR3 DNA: TGTGCCAGCAGTCCGGGAGGTGGCTACACCTTC.